A single TCR beta chain is shown here with its context. Its target is not known. The sample is drawn from a study of vaccination and CD4 T cells after COVID-19. Whole-study context: The post-COVID sampling time was a median 101 days after diagnosis, ranging from 35 to 161.

Regarding treatment: roughly ten-day PBMC culture with coronavirus spike peptide pools or control peptides (ViraFEST assay). Researchers collected the unexposed donor's CD4+ T cells before the COVID-19 pandemic (2011-2018). Cells permitting, SARS-CoV-2 S/N and four cold-coronavirus spikes were tested on unexposed-donor CD4+ T cells. Sequenced with the Oncomine TCR Beta short-read assay was DNA taken from cultured CD4+ T cells. TCRdb reprocessed the PCR reads via MiXCR and lists one record per CDR3 protein. Of 6,500 to 10,000 distinct CDR3 sequences listed, 40% to 50% were seen once; the top ten hold 15% to 20%. CDR1 and CDR2 (germline): MNHNS, SASEGT. The CDR3 has 18 residues. V trimming: 6 bases; J trimming: 4 bases; junction bases outside the gene matches: 18.

The chain has TRBV6-1 and TRBJ2-7, with 10 bases matching TRBD2. This clonotype was sampled from a human donor in good health. The sequenced sample consisted of CD4+ T cells from blood, cultured in vitro. CDR3 sequence reads: CASSPQASGRTGAYEQYF. The CDR3 DNA is TGTGCCAGCAGCCCCCAGGCTAGCGGGAGAACGGGTGCGTACGAGCAGTACTTC.